This passage covers 3 T cell receptor beta chains from one sample sequenced in a study of shared clonotypes between healthy human individuals. TCRdb keeps only in-frame clones here, not all; method: immunoSEQ multiplex PCR. The sample has fewer than 3 million clones, around 92% seen once. The sequencing input was naive CD4+ T cells from PBMCs. Subset noted: CD45RA+ positively selected. Every receptor here comes from a man aged 18 to 30 in good health. Some clones in this sample may be carry-over from other donors' samples.

Notes on this clone: Within the sample, other DNA sequences also encode this same CDR3. The CDR3 DNA reads as TGTGCCAGCAGCTTAAGGGGGAACACTGAAGCTTTCTTT. Translated, it gives CASSLRGNTEAFF. This sequence joins TRBV6-5 and TRBJ1-1, with D perhaps TRBD1 (5 bases). This CDR3 has 13 amino acids. V was shortened by 6 bases and J by 1 base, with 9 bases between the two germline ends. Germline CDR1 is MNHEY and CDR2 is SVGAGI.

The V and J genes are TRBV18 and TRBJ1-2; D may be TRBD1 (6 bases). The CDR3 runs to 15 residues. Trimming stripped 3 bases from V and 4 bases from J, with 15 bases between. The germline V gene has CDR1 KGHSH and CDR2 LQKENI. The chain's CDR3 is CASSPGPGQVYGYTF. The CDR3 DNA is TGTGCCAGCTCACCCGGTCCGGGACAAGTCTATGGCTACACCTTC.

The chain joins TRBV5-4 to TRBJ2-5; a weak D match, TRBD2 (6 bases). Germline CDR1 SGHNT, CDR2 YYREEE (reference sequence). This CDR3 is built from 13 residues. V dropped 2 bases and J dropped 3 bases, with 8 bases sitting between them. The CDR3 spells CASSLLAEETQYF. CDR3 DNA: TGTGCCAGCAGCTTATTAGCGGAAGAGACCCAGTACTTC.